This T cell receptor (beta chain) was retrieved from a study of T cell responses to AZD1222 COVID-19 vaccine. Overall study context: Pooled together were second doses at about 4 or about 12 weeks.

CDR1 and CDR2 (germline): LNHDA, SQIVND (reference sequence). Trimming cost V 4 bases and J 8 bases; bases outside gene matches: 15. This CDR3 comprises 16 residues. This clone was counted a few times. Its specificity is unknown. Method: immunoSEQ multiplex PCR; TCRdb's copy keeps in-frame clones and lacks some. The sample consists of 70,000 to 95,000 clones, around 84% of them appearing once. General observations from the study: White British donors predominated, females outnumbered males, and clonal diversity was possibly underestimated. Baseline testing showed seropositivity in only a handful of AZD1222 recipients.

This material consisted of peripheral blood, taken on day 0 of AZD1222 vaccination. The TCR comes from an adult in good health. The chain carries TRBV19 and TRBJ1-2; 8 nucleotides match TRBD1. The CDR3 DNA sequence: TGTGCCAGTAGTACCGATAGTGGACAGGGAGGAAGGGGCTACACCTTC. This sequence encodes CASSTDSGQGGRGYTF.